This T cell receptor (beta chain) was obtained from a study of a mutant IDH1 vaccine in newly diagnosed glioma. From germline, CDR1 is ENHRY and CDR2 SYGVKD. J gave up 7 bases and V 10 bases, and 7 bases lay outside the gene matches. The CDR3 has 12 amino acids. The sample's time point: baseline, week 1 (first vaccination visit). Treatment described: pre-vaccination baseline after standard-of-care therapy. The protocol was immunoSEQ multiplex PCR, while the TCRdb copy is restricted to in-frame clones and leaves out a portion. The table lists 15,000 to 20,000 clones, just under 80% of them singletons. This clonotype originated in a man aged 35-49 years with glioma. The V call is TRBV10-3, the J call TRBJ2-1, with 7 bases that match TRBD1. The sequencing used PBMCs, collected from a glioma patient treated with radiotherapy, temozolomide or both. CDR3 nucleotide sequence: TGTGCCACCGAAGGGGGCTCGAATGAGCAGTTCTTC. Protein: CATEGGSNEQFF.